This record looks at one TCR beta chain sequence and its context. Antigen unknown. V lost 4 bases and J lost 4; bases outside the gene matches: 3. Germline CDR1 reads SGHTA; CDR2 reads FQGTGA. The CDR3 runs to 15 residues. Assay used: immunoSEQ multiplex PCR; TCRdb lists only in-frame clones, some missing. The sample holds about 90,000 clones, roughly nine tenths seen once. This specimen comes from a study of OX40 agonist ivuxolimab in advanced cancers. Study outcomes and limitations: CD4+ and CD8+ blood T cells expanded clonally by week 6 at 0.1 to 3.0 mg/kg.

Exclusion applied to patients with autoimmune disease history or systemic immunosuppression. This clonotype was obtained from an adult with an advanced solid tumor such as melanoma, head and neck, liver or kidney cancer. Sequencing used CD4+ or CD8+ T cells sorted from blood, obtained in a trial of the OX40 agonist ivuxolimab. The J gene is TRBJ2-3, the V gene TRBV7-3; 12 nucleotides match TRBD2. This CDR3 is CASSWTSGNADTQYF. The CDR3 region has the DNA TGTGCCAGCAGCTGGACTAGCGGGAATGCAGATACGCAGTATTTT.